This TCR beta chain was recorded in a study of regulatory T cells in long-lasting Graves disease. Study conclusions and caveats: There were preferences for TRBV28, TRBJ1-2 and TRBJ2-5 in persistent disease. Persistent Graves' disease cases displayed lower TCR diversity than newly diagnosed ones.

Sequencing libraries for TCR beta were prepared with iRepertoire HTBI primers and Arm-PCR of CDR3 regions. TCRdb recomputed calls from the multiplex PCR reads with MiXCR, one row per CDR3 protein. There are about 430,000 distinct CDR3 sequences in the sample; over 12% occur only once, and about 8.3% lies in the top ten. The time point is: newly diagnosed GD, antithyroid drugs for less than 3 months. PBMCs were the source of the RNA used for TCR sequencing. CDR3 length equals 12 residues. V lost 6 bases, J lost 3 bases, and 9 bases lay in between. Germline V gives CDR1 MNHNS, CDR2 SASEGT. To note about this clonotype: Its antigen is still unknown.

A further study also used this sample, focusing on T cells in Graves' hyperthyroidism and ophthalmopathy.

The chain has TRBV6-1 and TRBJ2-7; perhaps TRBD1 as D (5 bases). This sample comprised peripheral blood mononuclear cells (PBMCs), obtained at new diagnosis, from a patient treated with antithyroid drugs. The clonotype comes from a woman aged 35 to 49 with Graves disease. CDR3 bases: TGTGCCAGCAGCACGACAGTCTACGAGCAGTACTTC. This codes for CASSTTVYEQYF.